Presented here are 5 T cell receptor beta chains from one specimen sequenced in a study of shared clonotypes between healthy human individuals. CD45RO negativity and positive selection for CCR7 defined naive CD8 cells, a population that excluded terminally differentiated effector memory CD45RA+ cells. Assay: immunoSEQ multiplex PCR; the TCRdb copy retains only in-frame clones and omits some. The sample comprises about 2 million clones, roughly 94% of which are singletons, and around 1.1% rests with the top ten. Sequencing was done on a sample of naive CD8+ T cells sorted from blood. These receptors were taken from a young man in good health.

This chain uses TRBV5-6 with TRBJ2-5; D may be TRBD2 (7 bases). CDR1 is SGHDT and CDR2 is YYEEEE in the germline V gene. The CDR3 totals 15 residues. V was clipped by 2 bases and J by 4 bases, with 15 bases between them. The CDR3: CASSFGRGGRETQYF. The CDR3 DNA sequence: TGTGCCAGCAGCTTCGGCAGGGGAGGGCGAGAGACCCAGTACTTC.

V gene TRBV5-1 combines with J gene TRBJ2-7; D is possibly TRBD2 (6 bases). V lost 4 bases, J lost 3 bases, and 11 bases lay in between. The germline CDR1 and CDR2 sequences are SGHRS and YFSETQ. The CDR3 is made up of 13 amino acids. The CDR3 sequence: CASSEGLNYEQYF. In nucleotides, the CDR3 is TGCGCCAGCAGCGAGGGACTGAACTACGAGCAGTACTTC.

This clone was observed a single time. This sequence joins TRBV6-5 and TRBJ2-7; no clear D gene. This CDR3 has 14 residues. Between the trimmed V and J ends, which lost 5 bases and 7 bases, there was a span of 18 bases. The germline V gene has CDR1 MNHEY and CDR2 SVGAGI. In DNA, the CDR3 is TGTGCCAGCAGTCCTGACATCCCTCCTGGGGAGCAGTACTTC. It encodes CASSPDIPPGEQYF.

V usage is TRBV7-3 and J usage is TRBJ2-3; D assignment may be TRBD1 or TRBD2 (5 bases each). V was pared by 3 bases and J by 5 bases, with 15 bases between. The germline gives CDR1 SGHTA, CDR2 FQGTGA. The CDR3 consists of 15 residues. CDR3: CASSLGTSPGDTQYF. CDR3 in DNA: TGTGCCAGCAGCTTGGGGACGTCTCCCGGAGATACGCAGTATTTT.

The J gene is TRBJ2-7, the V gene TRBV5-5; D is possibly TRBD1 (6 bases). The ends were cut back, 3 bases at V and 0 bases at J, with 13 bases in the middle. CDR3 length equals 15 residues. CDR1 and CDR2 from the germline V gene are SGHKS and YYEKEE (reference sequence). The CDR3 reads CASSYGQRSSYEQYF. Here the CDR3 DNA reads TGTGCCAGCAGCTACGGACAGAGGAGCTCCTACGAGCAGTACTTC.